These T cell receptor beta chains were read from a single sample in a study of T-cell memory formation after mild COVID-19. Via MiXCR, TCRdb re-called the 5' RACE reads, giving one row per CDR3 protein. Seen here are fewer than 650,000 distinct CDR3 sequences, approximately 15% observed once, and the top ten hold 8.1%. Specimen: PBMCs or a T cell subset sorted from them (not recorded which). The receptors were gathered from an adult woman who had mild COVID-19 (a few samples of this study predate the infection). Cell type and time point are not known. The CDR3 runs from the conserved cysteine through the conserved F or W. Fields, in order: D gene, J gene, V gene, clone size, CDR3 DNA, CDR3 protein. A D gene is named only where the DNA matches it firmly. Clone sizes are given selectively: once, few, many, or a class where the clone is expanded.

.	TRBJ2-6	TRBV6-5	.	TGTGCCAGCACCCCCGAGGGTACTGGGGCCAACGTCCTGACTTTC	CASTPEGTGANVLTF
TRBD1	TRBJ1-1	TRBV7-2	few	TGTGCCAGCAGCTTAGCGACAGGGGGTGAAGCTTTCTTT	CASSLATGGEAFF
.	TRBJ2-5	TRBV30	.	TGTGCCTGGGCTCCTTTGGACCGAGGGGCCCAGTACTTC	CAWAPLDRGAQYF
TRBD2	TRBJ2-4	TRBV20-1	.	TGCAGTGCTAGAGTTGGAATTAGCGGGGAAACGAACATTCAGTACTTC	CSARVGISGETNIQYF
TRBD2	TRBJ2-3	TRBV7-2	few	TGTGCCAGCAGCTTAGGCGGCGGGAGGTCGCAGTATTTT	CASSLGGGRSQYF
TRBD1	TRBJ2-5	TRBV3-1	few	TGTGCCAGCAGCCAAGTAAGAAACCTGCGGACAGGGTTGCCCTTGTACCAAGAGACCCAGTACTTC	CASSQVRNLRTGLPLYQETQYF
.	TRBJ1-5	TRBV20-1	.	TGCAGTGCTAGAGATCTGACGAATCAGCCCCAGCATTTT	CSARDLTNQPQHF
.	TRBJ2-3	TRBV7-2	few	TGTGCCAGCAGCCCCCAGCCGGGAGCCACAGATACGCAGTATTTT	CASSPQPGATDTQYF
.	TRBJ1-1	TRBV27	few	TGTGCCAGCAGTACTTTTCAGGGAAGGACTGAAGCTTTCTTT	CASSTFQGRTEAFF
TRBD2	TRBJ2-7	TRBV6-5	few	TGTGCCAGCAGTACCGGCGGGAGGTATCCCTACGAGCAGTACTTC	CASSTGGRYPYEQYF
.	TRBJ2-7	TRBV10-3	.	TGTGCCATCAGTGAGTCGATGGGGGATCCGGGGAACGAGCAGTACTTC	CAISESMGDPGNEQYF
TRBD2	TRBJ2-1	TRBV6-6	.	TGTGCGGCAGAGACCGGGACTAGCGGGAGAAATGAGCAGTTCTTC	CAAETGTSGRNEQFF
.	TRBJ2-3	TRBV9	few	TGTGCCAGCAGCACGGCAGATACGCAGTATTTT	CASSTADTQYF
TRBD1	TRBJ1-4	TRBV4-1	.	TGCGCCAGCAGGCGGACAGGGGCAACTAATGAAAAACTGTTTTTT	CASRRTGATNEKLFF
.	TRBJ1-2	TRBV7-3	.	TGTGCCAGCAGCTTAGCTTCAGGGCAGGGCTACACCTTC	CASSLASGQGYTF
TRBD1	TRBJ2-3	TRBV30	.	TGTGCCTGGAGGGAGACAGGGCGCACAGATACGCAGTATTTT	CAWRETGRTDTQYF
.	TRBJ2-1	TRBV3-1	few	TGTGCCAGCAGCCAAGATCTGGCTAGTGGGACTGAGCAGTTCTTC	CASSQDLASGTEQFF
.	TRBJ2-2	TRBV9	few	TGTGCCAGCAGCCTTATTGAGACCGGGGAGCTGTTTTTT	CASSLIETGELFF
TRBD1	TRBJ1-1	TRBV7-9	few	TGTGCCAGCAGCCCAACAGGGGCGAGTGAAGCTTTCTTT	CASSPTGASEAFF
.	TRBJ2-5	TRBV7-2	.	TGTGCCAGCAGCTTAGATGCAGCGGGTCTGCCCGGGACCCAGTACTTC	CASSLDAAGLPGTQYF
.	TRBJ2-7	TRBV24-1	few	TGTGCCACCAGTGATTTGCAAGCCGGTTACTACGAGCAGTACTTC	CATSDLQAGYYEQYF
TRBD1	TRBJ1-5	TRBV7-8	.	TGTGCCAGCAGCTTGGGGACAGGGGGGGATCAGCCCCAGCATTTT	CASSLGTGGDQPQHF
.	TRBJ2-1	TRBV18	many	TGTGCCAGCTCACCCCAGGGAGGCAATGAGCAGTTCTTC	CASSPQGGNEQFF
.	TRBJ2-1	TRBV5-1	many	TGCGCCAGCAGCTACTTATCGGTTGATAACAATGAGCAGTTCTTC	CASSYLSVDNNEQFF
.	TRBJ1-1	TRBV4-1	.	TGCGCCAGCAGCCAAGATTGGGCTCCTGAAGCTTTCTTT	CASSQDWAPEAFF
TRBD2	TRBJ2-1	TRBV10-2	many	TGCGCCAGCAGTGAGTCGATCCTAGCGGGGGCTCGAAGGGAGCAGTTCTTC	CASSESILAGARREQFF
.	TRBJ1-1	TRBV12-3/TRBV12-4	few	TGTGCCAGCAGTTTAGCCGGCCTGGGAGCTGAAGCTTTCTTT	CASSLAGLGAEAFF
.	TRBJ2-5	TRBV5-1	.	TGCGCCAGCAGCCCCCCCTTGGGACCGCATGGAGGGGTCCAGTACTTC	CASSPPLGPHGGVQYF
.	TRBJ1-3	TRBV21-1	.	TGTGCCAGCAGCAAAGAGGGCATCGAGGCTGGAAACACCATATATTTT	CASSKEGIEAGNTIYF
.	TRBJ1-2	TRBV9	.	TGTGCCAGCAGCCGGGACTATGGCTACACCTTC	CASSRDYGYTF
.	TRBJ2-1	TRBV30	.	TGTGCCTGGAGTGTACGAAACATCCACAATGAGCAGTTCTTC	CAWSVRNIHNEQFF
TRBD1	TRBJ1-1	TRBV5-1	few	TGCGCCAGCAGCCCCCGTACAGGGGGCCTAATCACTGAAGCTTTCTTT	CASSPRTGGLITEAFF
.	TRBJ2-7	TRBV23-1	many	TGCGCCAGCAGTCAATCCCGGGGCCCCTACGAGCAGTACTTC	CASSQSRGPYEQYF
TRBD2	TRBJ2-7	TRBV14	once	TGTGCCAGCAGTCGCCCTAGCGGGGGCCGCTACGAGCAGTACTTC	CASSRPSGGRYEQYF
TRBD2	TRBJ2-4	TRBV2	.	TGTGCCAGCACCCCACTCGGGAGAAGCGGGATCCTAGCCAAAAACATTCAGTACTTC	CASTPLGRSGILAKNIQYF
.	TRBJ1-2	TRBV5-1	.	TGCGCCAGCAGCTTGGATGCCCCTAACTATGGCTACACCTTC	CASSLDAPNYGYTF
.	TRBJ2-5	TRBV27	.	TGTGCCAGCAGTTTATTCCAGGGGGAGACCCAGTACTTC	CASSLFQGETQYF
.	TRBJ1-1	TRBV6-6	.	TGTGCCAGCAGCAGGACAGACACTGAAGCTTTCTTT	CASSRTDTEAFF
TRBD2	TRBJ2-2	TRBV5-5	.	TGTGCCAGCAGCTTGGAGGAGGCGGGACGAGGACTAGTCTGGACCGGGGAGCTGTTTTTT	CASSLEEAGRGLVWTGELFF